These 32 T cell receptor beta chains share one sample of origin, sequenced in a study of cytomegalovirus exposure and HLA in healthy donors. Some clones are missing from TCRdb's copy, which holds only in-frame ones; the method was immunoSEQ multiplex PCR. The profile shows about 64,000 clones, 92% of them singletons. What was sequenced was PBMCs. The receptors shown here come from a young woman in good health and CMV-seronegative.

In this sample, this clone turned up once. This chain links TRBV13 with TRBJ1-1; maybe TRBD1 (6 bases). The CDR3 length is 17 residues. The V gene lost 6 bases and the J gene lost 4 bases, with 24 bases spanning the gap. CDR1 is PRHDT and CDR2 is FYEKMQ in the germline V gene (reference sequence). The CDR3 nucleotides read TGTGCCAGCAGATCACAGGGTTCCTTACAGGCGGGCACTGAAGCTTTCTTT. It yields the protein CASRSQGSLQAGTEAFF. Supplemented by reference TRBV13 and TRBJ1-1, the full variable domain reads AAGVIQSPRHLIKEKRETATLKCYPIPRHDTVYWYQQGPGQDPQFLISFYEKMQSDKGSIPDRFSAQQFSDYHSELNMSSLELGDSALYFCASRSQGSLQAGTEAFFGQGTRLTVV.

The rearrangement uses TRBV7-3 and TRBJ2-1; 14 bases line up with TRBD2. Per germline, CDR1 SGHTA and CDR2 FQGTGA. V lost 4 bases and J lost 8; bases outside the gene matches: 1. CDR3 size: 14 residues. The CDR3 is CASSWGLAGDEQFF. As DNA, the CDR3 is TGTGCCAGCAGCTGGGGACTAGCGGGAGATGAGCAGTTCTTC.

This clone appeared a single time. The CDR3, as DNA: TGTGCCAGCAGCTTAAGCGGGAGTTCCGCAGATACGCAGTATTTT. Amino acid sequence: CASSLSGSSADTQYF. This chain connects TRBV7-6 to TRBJ2-3; 8 nucleotides align to TRBD2. Losses at the gene ends were 2 bases for V and 4 bases for J; bases not matched to a gene: 5. The CDR3 sequence is 15 residues long. Germline loops: CDR1 SGHVS, CDR2 FNYEAQ.

The chain couples TRBV18 to TRBJ2-7; 9 positions match TRBD1. Unmatched junction bases numbered 2, after V lost 3 bases and J lost 2 bases. CDR1 and CDR2 from the germline V gene are KGHSH and LQKENI. This CDR3 comprises 14 residues. The CDR3 region has the DNA TGTGCCAGCTCACCGGGACAGGGTGCCTACGAGCAGTACTTC. Translating gives CASSPGQGAYEQYF. Filled out from reference TRBV18 and TRBJ2-7, the complete variable domain reads NAGVMQNPRHLVRRRGQEARLRCSPMKGHSHVYWYRQLPEEGLKFMVYLQKENIIDESGMPKERFSAEFPKEGPSILRIQQVVRGDSAAYFCASSPGQGAYEQYFGPGTRLTVT.

V and J are TRBV28 and TRBJ2-7; a possible D gene is TRBD2 (5 bases). Germline CDR1 reads MDHEN; CDR2 reads SYDVKM. This CDR3 is 11 amino acids long. V was trimmed by 8 bases and J by 6 bases, leaving 11 bases between them. The CDR3, as DNA: TGTGCCAGCTCGTCCGGGGTCGAGCAGTACTTC. Protein: CASSSGVEQYF.

The chain uses TRBV18 and TRBJ1-4; the match to TRBD1 covers 9 bases. V shed 2 bases, J shed 6 bases, and the junction held 1 base outside the gene matches. CDR1 and CDR2 (germline): KGHSH, LQKENI. The CDR3 has 14 residues. The CDR3 DNA is TGTGCCAGCTCACCAAGGGACAGGGATGAAAAACTGTTTTTT. This sequence encodes CASSPRDRDEKLFF.

The chain employs TRBV18 and TRBJ1-1, with D perhaps TRBD1 (5 bases). In germline, CDR1 is KGHSH, CDR2 LQKENI. Trimming left V 6 bases short and J 2 bases short, with 10 bases between. There are 13 residues in the CDR3. The CDR3 DNA reads as TGTGCCAGCTCCCTCCAGGGTAACACTGAAGCTTTCTTT. Its translation: CASSLQGNTEAFF.

The chain combines TRBV10-2 with TRBJ2-3; 7 bases map to TRBD1. Germline trimming cut 8 bases from V and 4 bases from J; bases unmatched to any gene: 6. The CDR3 totals 13 residues. Germline V gene sequence: CDR1 WSHSY, CDR2 SAAADI. CDR3 sequence: CASSGGGSDTQYF. CDR3 in DNA: TGCGCCAGCTCAGGGGGTGGTTCAGATACGCAGTATTTT.

The chain uses TRBV27 and TRBJ1-2, with D perhaps matching TRBD1 (6 bases). The CDR3 length is 14 residues. CDR1 is MNHEY, CDR2 SMNVEV, per germline (reference sequence). Between the trimmed V and J ends, which lost 6 bases and 0 bases, there was a span of 11 bases. The CDR3 DNA reads TGTGCCAGCAGAGGGGGTCTTGCTAACTATGGCTACACCTTC. It is translated as CASRGGLANYGYTF.

The chain employs TRBV29-1 and TRBJ2-7, with D perhaps matching TRBD1 (6 bases). V dropped 0 bases and J dropped 0 bases, with 21 bases sitting between them. Germline V gives CDR1 SQVTM, CDR2 ANQGSEA. The CDR3 is made up of 18 amino acids. CDR3 in DNA: TGCAGCGTTGAAGATGATGGGGAGACTGGGACAAGCTCCTACGAGCAGTACTTC. Amino acids: CSVEDDGETGTSSYEQYF.

The genes are TRBV6-6 and TRBJ2-2, with D perhaps TRBD1 (5 bases). This CDR3 has 15 residues. Germline V CDR1 and CDR2: MNHNY, SVGAGI (reference sequence). Between the trimmed V and J ends, which lost 6 bases and 0 bases, there was a span of 11 bases. As DNA, the CDR3 is TGTGCCAGCAGCTTGGACACGCCGAACACCGGGGAGCTGTTTTTT. Its protein product is CASSLDTPNTGELFF.

The chain is built from TRBV2 and TRBJ2-3; D unresolved. CDR3 length: 12 residues. V was clipped by 5 bases and J by 2 bases, with 5 bases between them. Germline values: CDR1 SNHLY, CDR2 FYNNEI. The CDR3 is CASSSDTDTQYF. CDR3 nucleotide sequence: TGTGCCAGCAGTTCAGACACAGATACGCAGTATTTT.

The gene calls are TRBV6-5 and TRBJ2-2; unclear D gene. V lost 8 bases to trimming and J lost 3 bases, with 4 bases between them. This CDR3 has 11 amino acids. Germline values: CDR1 MNHEY, CDR2 SVGAGI. For the CDR3, the DNA is TGTGCCAGCGCGGACACCGGGGAGCTGTTTTTT. Its protein product is CASADTGELFF.

This chain uses TRBV2 with TRBJ1-5; maybe TRBD1 (6 bases). The V gene's germline CDR1 is SNHLY and CDR2 FYNNEI. The V gene lost 8 bases and the J gene lost 6 bases, with 14 bases spanning the gap. There are 13 residues in the CDR3. This CDR3 is CASAGEKGQPQHF. CDR3 DNA sequence: TGTGCCAGCGCAGGGGAGAAGGGTCAGCCCCAGCATTTT.

V gene TRBV27 combines with J gene TRBJ1-5; D not certain. The V and J ends lost 2 bases and 5 bases respectively, with 10 bases between them. Looked up from germline, CDR1 is MNHEY and CDR2 is SMNVEV (reference sequence). The CDR3 has 14 amino acids. The CDR3 DNA reads TGTGCCAGCAGTTTAAACCAGCGATATCAGCCCCAGCATTTT. Protein sequence: CASSLNQRYQPQHF.

This chain links TRBV6-5 with TRBJ2-3; a possible D gene is TRBD2 (5 bases). The V end was cut by 8 bases, the J end by 4 bases, with 19 bases between. CDR1 and CDR2 (germline): MNHEY, SVGAGI. The length of the CDR3 is 15 residues. CDR3 loop: CASLSSLAQSDTQYF. The CDR3 DNA sequence: TGTGCCAGCCTATCTTCCCTAGCTCAGTCAGATACGCAGTATTTT.

The V and J genes are TRBV28 and TRBJ1-2, with 7 bases matching TRBD1. The ends lost 8 bases at V and 7 bases at J; junction bases unmatched: 13. Per the germline V gene, CDR1 is MDHEN and CDR2 is SYDVKM. This CDR3 is 14 amino acids long. CDR3 bases: TGTGCCAGCCTCAAGGGGAAGACAGGGCTTGGCTACACCTTC. It encodes CASLKGKTGLGYTF.

The CDR3 nucleotides are TGTGCCAGCAGCCCATTGGGGCTAGCGGACGACTACGGGACCCAGTACTTC. Translation gives CASSPLGLADDYGTQYF. V and J are TRBV7-9 and TRBJ2-5; TRBD2 agrees at 7 bases. The CDR3 loop spans 17 amino acids. With 5 bases clipped from V and 7 bases from J, the junction kept 19 bases outside the gene matches. CDR1 is SEHNR and CDR2 is FQNEAQ in the germline V gene (reference sequence).

The chain links TRBV11-2 to TRBJ1-2; 11 nucleotides match TRBD1. The CDR3 totals 15 residues. Germline CDR1 reads SGHAT; CDR2 reads FQNNGV. Germline trimming cut 5 bases from V and 4 bases from J; bases unmatched to any gene: 6. CDR3 sequence: CASSKGQGVFYGYTF. CDR3 DNA sequence: TGTGCCAGCAGCAAGGGACAGGGGGTCTTCTATGGCTACACCTTC.

About this clone itself: This may come from a read error, since a much larger clone is one base off. Other nucleotide sequences from this sample produce the same CDR3. The gene calls are TRBV6-1 and TRBJ2-7; D possibly corresponds to TRBD1 (5 bases). Germline CDR1 MNHNS, CDR2 SASEGT. The CDR3 contains 14 residues. V lost 1 base, J lost 0 bases, and 7 bases lay in between. The CDR3, as DNA: TGTGCCAGCAGTGAAGGCGACAGCTCCTACGAGCAGTACTTC. Its protein product is CASSEGDSSYEQYF.

The rearrangement uses TRBV28 and TRBJ1-5; D not resolved. V lost 6 bases, J lost 3 bases, and 3 bases lay in between. The germline gives CDR1 MDHEN, CDR2 SYDVKM. There are 11 residues in the CDR3. CDR3 region: CASRHNQPQHF. The DNA for the CDR3 is TGTGCCAGCAGACACAATCAGCCCCAGCATTTT.

Here the CDR3 reads CATSTRDDSSYEQYF. CDR3 nucleotides: TGTGCCACCAGCACCAGGGATGACAGCTCCTACGAGCAGTACTTC. J is TRBJ2-7 and V is TRBV15; TRBD1 is a possible D gene (5 bases). CDR3 size: 15 residues. The V end was cut by 4 bases, the J end by 0 bases, with 13 bases between. Germline values: CDR1 LNHNV, CDR2 YYDKDF (reference sequence).

V is TRBV7-2 and J is TRBJ1-1; tentative D call: TRBD1 (5 bases). The CDR3 has 15 residues. The V gene's germline CDR1 is SGHTA and CDR2 FQGNSA. Deletions cut 2 bases from V and 4 bases from J, with 14 bases between. DNA of the CDR3: TGTGCCAGCAGCTTAACAGGCGTTGGTGGCACTGAAGCTTTCTTT. This gives the protein CASSLTGVGGTEAFF.

The chain uses TRBV2 and TRBJ2-1, with 7 bases fitting TRBD1. The CDR3 totals 17 residues. Trimming at V came to 0 bases and at J to 1 base, leaving 6 bases not matched to a gene. CDR1 is SNHLY and CDR2 is FYNNEI in the germline V gene. The CDR3 here is CASSEALTGDSYNEQFF. The CDR3 nucleotides read TGTGCCAGCAGTGAAGCCTTAACAGGGGATTCCTACAATGAGCAGTTCTTC.

This rearrangement joins TRBV2 to TRBJ1-1, with D unresolved. Germline V gives CDR1 SNHLY, CDR2 FYNNEI. V lost 1 base to trimming and J lost 8 bases, with 14 bases between them. The CDR3 is 14 residues long. The CDR3 coding sequence is TGTGCCAGCAGTGAAGACAGTTCCCCAACAGAAGCTTTCTTT. This translates into CASSEDSSPTEAFF.

The chain is built from TRBV7-2 and TRBJ2-3; D ambiguous. This CDR3 is built from 13 residues. Germline-derived CDR1 and CDR2 are SGHTA and FQGNSA. V was pared by 2 bases and J by 4 bases, with 7 bases between. CDR3 sequence reads: CASSLFEADTQYF. The CDR3 coding sequence is TGTGCCAGCAGCTTATTTGAGGCAGATACGCAGTATTTT.

The V gene is TRBV4-3, the J gene TRBJ1-1; D gene uncertain. The V end lost 0 bases, the J end lost 4 bases, and 12 bases lay between the germline ends. Germline V gene data show CDR1 as LGHNA and CDR2 as YSLEER. This CDR3 comprises 15 residues. In DNA form, the CDR3 reads TGCGCCAGCAGCCAAGATCCCGGGAGCCCCACTGAAGCTTTCTTT. Its protein is CASSQDPGSPTEAFF.

The chain combines TRBV28 with TRBJ2-3; 7 nucleotides match TRBD2. With 5 bases clipped from V and 8 bases from J, the junction kept 13 bases outside the gene matches. The CDR3 is 15 residues long. CDR1 is MDHEN, CDR2 SYDVKM, per germline. The CDR3: CASSVGGGTSRTQYF. CDR3 sequence (DNA): TGTGCCAGCAGTGTGGGCGGGGGAACGTCACGTACGCAGTATTTT.

The chain employs TRBV13 and TRBJ2-1, with TRBD2 identical over 14 bases. The CDR3 has 18 residues. From germline, CDR1 is PRHDT and CDR2 FYEKMQ (reference sequence). V gave up 4 bases and J gave up 6 bases; unmatched junction bases: 11. CDR3 bases: TGTGCCAGCAGCTCCGGGACTAGCGGGGGAAAACACGCCAATGAGCAGTTCTTC. The encoded protein is CASSSGTSGGKHANEQFF.

The chain couples TRBV6-5 to TRBJ1-3; D is undetermined. This CDR3 has 13 residues. The germline V and J ends were trimmed by 6 bases and 2 bases, with 8 bases remaining between them. Germline assignment: CDR1 MNHEY and CDR2 SVGAGI. CDR3 region: CASSRGAGNTIYF. CDR3 DNA sequence: TGTGCCAGCAGCCGGGGAGCTGGAAACACCATATATTTT.

The chain has TRBV7-8 and TRBJ2-5, with TRBD2 as a possible D gene (6 bases). V was clipped by 1 base and J by 2 bases, with 11 bases between them. Germline CDR1 SGHVS, CDR2 FQNEAQ. CDR3 length equals 15 residues. Here the CDR3 reads CASSLVGGLQETQYF. DNA of the CDR3: TGTGCCAGCAGCTTAGTCGGGGGATTACAAGAGACCCAGTACTTC. Full variable domain (outside the CDR3, taken from reference TRBV7-8 and TRBJ2-5): GAGVSQSPRYKVAKRGQDVALRCDPISGHVSLFWYQQALGQGPEFLTYFQNEAQLDKSGLPSDRFFAERPEGSVSTLKIQRTQQEDSAVYLCASSLVGGLQETQYFGPGTRLLVL.

This clone was seen a handful of times. The rearrangement links TRBV10-2 to TRBJ1-6; maybe TRBD1 (5 bases). The CDR3 has 13 amino acids. Germline V gene sequence: CDR1 WSHSY, CDR2 SAAADI. V lost 4 bases, J lost 9 bases, and 10 bases lay in between. The CDR3 coding sequence is TGCGCCAGCAGTGGGGGGGTAGGTTCACCCCTCCACTTT. Protein product: CASSGGVGSPLHF.